One sample yielded the 10 T cell receptor beta chains listed below, sequenced in a study of immune heterogeneity within non-small cell lung tumors. Multiplex PCR amplified TCR beta CDR3 with 32 V and 13 J primers. TCRdb passed the multiplex PCR reads through MiXCR, listing each CDR3 protein once. The data show some 12,000 distinct CDR3 sequences, roughly 26% seen once. Bulk tumor genomic DNA, roughly 540 ng per sample, was the template. The authors collected several far-apart biopsies from each primary tumor during surgery. The cohort was untreated, with newly diagnosed non-small cell lung cancer undergoing curative surgery. The sequencing input was lung tumor tissue. The receptor source for this set is a man aged 45-65 years with non-small cell lung cancer.

The chain joins TRBV11-1 to TRBJ2-3; 7 nucleotides line up with TRBD2. The CDR3 has 15 amino acids. J lost 1 base, V lost 5 bases, and 6 bases had no gene match. The germline V gene has CDR1 SGHAT and CDR2 FQDESV (reference sequence). The CDR3 loop is CASSAMGGGTDTQYF. CDR3 nucleotides: TGTGCCAGCAGCGCAATGGGGGGGGGCACAGATACGCAGTATTTT.

Only one count was recorded for this clonotype. CDR3: CSARALGTGEVNYGYTF. CDR3 coding DNA: TGCAGTGCTAGAGCCCTCGGGACAGGGGAAGTAAACTATGGCTACACCTTC. The chain couples TRBV20-1 to TRBJ1-2; 10 nucleotides agree with TRBD1. The length of the CDR3 is 17 residues. The J segment lost 2 bases and the V segment lost 1 base, leaving 10 bases of the junction unmatched. Looked up from germline, CDR1 is DFQATT and CDR2 is SNEGSKA (reference sequence).

In its sample, this clonotype is medium-sized. The chain is built from TRBV12-3 or TRBV12-4 and TRBJ2-1; no clear D. With 5 bases removed from V and 7 bases from J, the gap between germline ends came to 9 bases. There are 12 residues in the CDR3. CDR3 protein: CASSPQKNEQFF. Written as DNA, the CDR3 is TGTGCCAGCAGTCCCCAGAAGAATGAGCAGTTCTTC.

As for this clonotype: This CDR3 is missing its conserved last phenylalanine or tryptophan, likely due to a read error. The chain links TRBV18 to TRBJ2-6; 9 bases are shared with TRBD1. The V gene end was trimmed by 6 bases and the J gene end by 8 bases; junction bases not matched to a gene: 11. The CDR3 has 16 residues. Germline assignment: CDR1 KGHSH and CDR2 LQKENI. CDR3 sequence: CASSTKAGTGTNVLTL. CDR3 nucleotide sequence: TGTGCCAGCTCCACAAAGGCCGGGACAGGGACCAACGTCCTGACTCTC.

This clonotype occurred a few times. The chain has TRBV28 and TRBJ2-3, with 9 nucleotides matching TRBD2. V dropped 7 bases and J dropped 5; count of bases not matched to a gene: 1. The CDR3 spans 12 residues. In germline, CDR1 is MDHEN, CDR2 SYDVKM. Written as DNA, the CDR3 is TGTGCCAGCACTAGCGGGAAAGATACGCAGTATTTT. This translates into CASTSGKDTQYF.

This chain joins TRBV15 and TRBJ2-1; 12 bases are shared with TRBD2. The better agreement between TRBJ2-7 and the DNA end casts doubt on the J call. The CDR3 consists of 17 residues. Per the germline V gene, CDR1 is LNHNV and CDR2 is YYDKDF (reference sequence). CDR3 sequence reads: CATSSRGTSGRYNEQYF. In DNA form, the CDR3 reads TGTGCCACCAGCAGTAGAGGCACTAGCGGGAGGTACAATGAGCAGTACTTC.

As to this clonotype: This could be a read error, since a much larger clone is one nucleotide away. This chain links TRBV13 with TRBJ2-7; D gene uncertain. V was pared by 8 bases and J by 0 bases, with 17 bases between. The CDR3 contains 15 residues. The germline CDR1 and CDR2 sequences are PRHDT and FYEKMQ (reference sequence). CDR3 region: CASGQETESSYEQYF. For the CDR3, the DNA is TGTGCCAGCGGCCAAGAGACGGAAAGCTCCTACGAGCAGTACTTC.

A word on this clonotype: This may be a read error: a much more frequent sequence differs by one nucleotide. The chain carries TRBV3-1 and TRBJ2-5; perhaps TRBD2 as D (6 bases). Trimming removed 0 bases at V and 10 bases at J, with 21 bases between. The CDR3 runs to 16 residues. Per germline, CDR1 LGHDT and CDR2 YNNKEL (reference sequence). The CDR3 is CASSQDPVATRGNQYF. The DNA for the CDR3 is TGTGCCAGCAGCCAAGACCCAGTGGCTACCCGCGGGAACCAGTACTTC.

This clonotype has only a few counts. This chain joins TRBV6-1 and TRBJ2-1; D may be TRBD2 (6 bases). CDR1 and CDR2 from the germline V gene are MNHNS and SASEGT. The CDR3 is 15 residues long. Trimming took off 5 bases at V and 4 bases at J, with 15 bases between the two ends. CDR3 sequence: CASSSSVTVYNEQFF. The CDR3 bases are TGTGCCAGCAGTTCTAGCGTCACCGTATACAATGAGCAGTTCTTC.

This clonotype was seen repeatedly, ten times or more. The CDR3 sequence: CSARGGSDYEQYF. The CDR3 DNA is TGCAGTGCTAGAGGGGGTTCCGATTACGAGCAGTACTTC. The chain joins TRBV20-1 to TRBJ2-7; D gene unclear. From germline, CDR1 is DFQATT and CDR2 SNEGSKA (reference sequence). There are 13 residues in the CDR3. V was shortened by 1 base and J by 4 bases, with 11 bases between the two germline ends.